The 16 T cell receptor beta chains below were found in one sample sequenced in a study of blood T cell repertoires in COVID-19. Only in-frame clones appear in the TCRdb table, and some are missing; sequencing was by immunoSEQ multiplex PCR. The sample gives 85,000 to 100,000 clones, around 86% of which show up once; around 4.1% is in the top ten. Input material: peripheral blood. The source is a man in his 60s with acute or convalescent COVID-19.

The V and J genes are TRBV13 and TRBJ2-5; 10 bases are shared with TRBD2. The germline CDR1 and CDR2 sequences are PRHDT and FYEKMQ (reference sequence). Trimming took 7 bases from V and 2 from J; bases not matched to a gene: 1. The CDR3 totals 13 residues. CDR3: CASKREGQETQYF. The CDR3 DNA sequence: TGTGCCAGCAAGCGGGAGGGACAAGAGACCCAGTACTTC.

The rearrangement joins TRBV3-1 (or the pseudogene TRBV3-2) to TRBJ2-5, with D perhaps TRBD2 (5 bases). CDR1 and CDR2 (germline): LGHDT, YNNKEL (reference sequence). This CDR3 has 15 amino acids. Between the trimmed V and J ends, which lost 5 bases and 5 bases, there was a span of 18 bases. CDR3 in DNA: TGTGCCAGCAGCACCGGGGATCTAAGGGATGAGACCCAGTACTTC. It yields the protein CASSTGDLRDETQYF.

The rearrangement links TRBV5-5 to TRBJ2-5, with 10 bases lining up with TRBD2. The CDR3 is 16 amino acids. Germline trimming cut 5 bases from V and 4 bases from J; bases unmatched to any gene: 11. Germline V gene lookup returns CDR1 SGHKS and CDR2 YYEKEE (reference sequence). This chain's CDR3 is CASRYPSGSYLETQYF. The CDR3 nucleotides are TGTGCCAGCAGGTATCCTAGCGGGAGTTATTTAGAGACCCAGTACTTC.

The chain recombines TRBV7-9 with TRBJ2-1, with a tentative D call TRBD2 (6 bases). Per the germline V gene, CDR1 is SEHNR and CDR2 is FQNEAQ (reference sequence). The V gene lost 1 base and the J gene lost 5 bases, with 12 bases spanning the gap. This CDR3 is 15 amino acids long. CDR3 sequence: CASSLVGGTHNEQFF. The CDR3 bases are TGTGCCAGCAGCTTAGTCGGCGGGACGCACAATGAGCAGTTCTTC. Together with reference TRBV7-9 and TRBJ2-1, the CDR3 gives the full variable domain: DTGVSQNPRHKITKRGQNVTFRCDPISEHNRLYWYRQTLGQGPEFLTYFQNEAQLEKSRLLSDRFSAERPKGSFSTLEIQRTEQGDSAMYLCASSLVGGTHNEQFFGPGTRLTVL.

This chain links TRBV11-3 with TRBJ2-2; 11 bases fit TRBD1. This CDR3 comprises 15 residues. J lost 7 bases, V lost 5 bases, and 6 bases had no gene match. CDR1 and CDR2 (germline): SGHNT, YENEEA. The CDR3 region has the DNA TGTGCCAGCAGCCCAGGACAGGGGGCGTTCGGGGAGCTGTTTTTT. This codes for CASSPGQGAFGELFF.

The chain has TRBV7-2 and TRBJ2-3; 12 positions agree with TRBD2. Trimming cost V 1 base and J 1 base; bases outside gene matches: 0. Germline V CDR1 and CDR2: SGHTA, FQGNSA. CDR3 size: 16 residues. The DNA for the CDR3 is TGTGCCAGCAGCTTAGGGACTAGCGGGGGCACAGATACGCAGTATTTT. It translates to CASSLGTSGGTDTQYF.

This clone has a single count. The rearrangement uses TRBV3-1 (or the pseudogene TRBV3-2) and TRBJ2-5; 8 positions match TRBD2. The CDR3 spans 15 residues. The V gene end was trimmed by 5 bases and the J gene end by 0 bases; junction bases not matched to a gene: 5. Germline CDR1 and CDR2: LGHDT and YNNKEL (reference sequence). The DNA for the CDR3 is TGTGCCAGCAGCGGAGGCGGGGGGAACCAAGAGACCCAGTACTTC. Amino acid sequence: CASSGGGGNQETQYF.

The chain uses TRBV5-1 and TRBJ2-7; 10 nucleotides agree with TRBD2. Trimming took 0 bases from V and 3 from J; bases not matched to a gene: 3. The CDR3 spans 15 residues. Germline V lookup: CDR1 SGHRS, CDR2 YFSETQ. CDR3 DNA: TGCGCCAGCAGCTTGGGGACTAGCGGACACTACGAGCAGTACTTC. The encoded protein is CASSLGTSGHYEQYF.

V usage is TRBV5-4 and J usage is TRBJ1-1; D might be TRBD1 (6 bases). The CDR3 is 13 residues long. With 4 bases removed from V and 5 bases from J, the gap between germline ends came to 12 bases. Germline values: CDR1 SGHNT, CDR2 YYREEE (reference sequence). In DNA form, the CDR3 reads TGTGCCAGCAGCGAACAGGGTTTTACTGAAGCTTTCTTT. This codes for CASSEQGFTEAFF.

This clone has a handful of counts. The CDR3: CASSIGIGRLHYGYTF. CDR3 nucleotide sequence: TGTGCCAGTAGTATAGGCATCGGCAGGCTTCACTATGGCTACACCTTC. This chain links TRBV19 with TRBJ1-2; D gene uncertain. The germline V gene has CDR1 LNHDA and CDR2 SQIVND (reference sequence). V was trimmed by 1 base and J by 3 bases, leaving 15 bases between them. This CDR3 comprises 16 residues.

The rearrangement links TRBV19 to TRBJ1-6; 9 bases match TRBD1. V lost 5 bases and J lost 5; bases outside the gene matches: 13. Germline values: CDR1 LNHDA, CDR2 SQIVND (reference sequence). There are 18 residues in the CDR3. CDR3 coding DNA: TGTGCCAGTAGTGGGACAGGGCCGCGAGGGAAGGATAATTCACCCCTCCACTTT. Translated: CASSGTGPRGKDNSPLHF.

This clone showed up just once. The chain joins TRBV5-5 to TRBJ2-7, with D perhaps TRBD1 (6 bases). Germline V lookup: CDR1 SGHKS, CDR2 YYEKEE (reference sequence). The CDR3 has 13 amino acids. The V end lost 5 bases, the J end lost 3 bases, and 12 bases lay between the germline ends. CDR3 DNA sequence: TGTGCCAGCAGTTTAGTGACAGGCTACGAGCAGTACTTC. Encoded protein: CASSLVTGYEQYF.

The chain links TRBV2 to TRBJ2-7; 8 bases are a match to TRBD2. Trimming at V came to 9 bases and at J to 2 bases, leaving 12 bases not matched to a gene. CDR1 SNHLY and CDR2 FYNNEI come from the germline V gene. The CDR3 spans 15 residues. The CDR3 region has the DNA TGTGCCAGTAAGGGCGTAGCGGGGATAACCTACGAGCAGTACTTC. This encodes CASKGVAGITYEQYF. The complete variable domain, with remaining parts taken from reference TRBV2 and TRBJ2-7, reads EPEVTQTPSHQVTQMGQEVILRCVPISNHLYFYWYRQILGQKVEFLVSFYNNEISEKSEIFDDQFSVERPDGSNFTLKIRSTKLEDSAMYFCASKGVAGITYEQYFGPGTRLTVT.

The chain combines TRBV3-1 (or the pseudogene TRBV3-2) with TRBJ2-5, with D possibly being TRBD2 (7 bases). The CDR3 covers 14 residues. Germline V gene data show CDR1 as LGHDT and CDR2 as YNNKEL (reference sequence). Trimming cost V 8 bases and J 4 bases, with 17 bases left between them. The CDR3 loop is CASCIGGAVETQYF. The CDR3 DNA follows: TGTGCCAGCTGCATAGGGGGGGCCGTAGAGACCCAGTACTTC.

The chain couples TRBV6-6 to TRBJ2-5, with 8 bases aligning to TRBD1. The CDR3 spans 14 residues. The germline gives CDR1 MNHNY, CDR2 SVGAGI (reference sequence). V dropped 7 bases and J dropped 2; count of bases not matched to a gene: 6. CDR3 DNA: TGTGCCAGCACCTTATGGGACAGGCAAGAGACCCAGTACTTC. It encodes CASTLWDRQETQYF.

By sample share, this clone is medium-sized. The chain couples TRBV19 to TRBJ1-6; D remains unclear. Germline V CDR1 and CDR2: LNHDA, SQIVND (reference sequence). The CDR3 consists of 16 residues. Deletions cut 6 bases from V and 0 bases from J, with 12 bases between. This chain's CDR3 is CASRRQTSSYNSPLHF. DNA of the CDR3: TGTGCCAGTAGACGACAAACCAGCTCCTATAATTCACCCCTCCACTTT.